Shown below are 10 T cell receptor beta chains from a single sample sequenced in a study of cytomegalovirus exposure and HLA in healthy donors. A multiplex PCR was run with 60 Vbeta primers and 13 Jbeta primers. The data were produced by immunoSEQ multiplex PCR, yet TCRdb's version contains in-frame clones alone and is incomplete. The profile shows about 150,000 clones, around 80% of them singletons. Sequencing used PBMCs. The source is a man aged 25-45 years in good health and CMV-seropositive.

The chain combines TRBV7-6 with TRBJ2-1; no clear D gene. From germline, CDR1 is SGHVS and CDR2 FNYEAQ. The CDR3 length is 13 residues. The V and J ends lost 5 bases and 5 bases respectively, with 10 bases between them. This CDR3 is CASSPGLDNEQFF. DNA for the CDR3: TGTGCCAGCAGCCCCGGCCTAGACAATGAGCAGTTCTTC. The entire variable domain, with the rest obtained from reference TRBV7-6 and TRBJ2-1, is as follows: GAGVSQSPRYKVTKRGQDVALRCDPISGHVSLYWYRQALGQGPEFLTYFNYEAQQDKSGLPNDRFSAERPEGSISTLTIQRTEQRDSAMYRCASSPGLDNEQFFGPGTRLTVL.

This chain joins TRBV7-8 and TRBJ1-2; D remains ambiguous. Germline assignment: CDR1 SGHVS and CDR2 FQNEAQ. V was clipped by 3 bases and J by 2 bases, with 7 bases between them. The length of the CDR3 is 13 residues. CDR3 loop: CASSLSRNYGYTF. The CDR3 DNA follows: TGTGCCAGCAGCTTGTCCAGGAACTATGGCTACACCTTC.

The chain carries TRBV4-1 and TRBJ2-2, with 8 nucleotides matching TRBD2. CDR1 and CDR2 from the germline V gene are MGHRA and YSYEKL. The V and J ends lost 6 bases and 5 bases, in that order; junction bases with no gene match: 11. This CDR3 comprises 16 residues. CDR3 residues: CASSRVAGLVTGELFF. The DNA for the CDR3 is TGCGCCAGCAGTCGGGTAGCGGGGTTGGTAACCGGGGAGCTGTTTTTT.

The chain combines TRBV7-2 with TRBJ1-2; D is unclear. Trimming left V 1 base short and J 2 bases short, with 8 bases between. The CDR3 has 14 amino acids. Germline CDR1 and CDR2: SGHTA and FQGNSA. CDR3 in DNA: TGTGCCAGCAGCTTAGGATCAGGCAACTATGGCTACACCTTC. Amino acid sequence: CASSLGSGNYGYTF.

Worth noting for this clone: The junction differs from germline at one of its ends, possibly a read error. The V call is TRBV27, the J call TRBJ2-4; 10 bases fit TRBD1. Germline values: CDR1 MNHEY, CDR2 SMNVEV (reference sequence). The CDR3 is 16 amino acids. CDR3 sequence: CASSPRQGAGKNSQYF. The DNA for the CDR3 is TGTGCCAGCAGTCCACGACAGGGGGCAGGAAAAAACAGTCAGTACTTC.

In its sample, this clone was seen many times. The CDR3 DNA is TGTGCCAGCAGTGATATAGCGGGGGGGCCAGATACGCAGTATTTT. Translating it yields CASSDIAGGPDTQYF. V and J are TRBV6-4 and TRBJ2-3; TRBD2 matches 11 bases. The V gene end was trimmed by 3 bases and the J gene end by 4 bases; junction bases not matched to a gene: 3. The CDR3 spans 15 residues. Per the germline V gene, CDR1 is MRHNA and CDR2 is SNTAGT.

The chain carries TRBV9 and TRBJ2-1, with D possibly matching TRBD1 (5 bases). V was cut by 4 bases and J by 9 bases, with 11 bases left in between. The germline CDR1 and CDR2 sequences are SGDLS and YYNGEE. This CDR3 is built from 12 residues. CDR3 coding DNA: TGTGCCAGCAGCCCAACTACAGGTGAGCAGTTCTTC. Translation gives CASSPTTGEQFF.

The CDR3 sequence is CASSHGRDRGSYEQYF. CDR3 bases: TGCGCCAGCAGCCACGGGAGGGACAGGGGCTCCTACGAGCAGTACTTC. The chain has TRBV4-1 and TRBJ2-7, with 10 bases matching TRBD1. The CDR3 consists of 16 residues. Per the germline V gene, CDR1 is MGHRA and CDR2 is YSYEKL. The junction had 5 bases not matched to a gene; V was cut back by 3 bases and J by 0 bases.

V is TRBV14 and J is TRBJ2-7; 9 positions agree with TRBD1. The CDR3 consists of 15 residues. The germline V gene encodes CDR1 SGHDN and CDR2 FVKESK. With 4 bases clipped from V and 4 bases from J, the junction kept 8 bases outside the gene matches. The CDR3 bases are TGTGCCAGCAGCCGTCACGGGACAGGGTGGTACGAGCAGTACTTC. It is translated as CASSRHGTGWYEQYF. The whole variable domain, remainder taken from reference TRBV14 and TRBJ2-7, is EAGVTQFPSHSVIEKGQTVTLRCDPISGHDNLYWYRRVMGKEIKFLLHFVKESKQDESGMPNNRFLAERTGGTYSTLKVQPAELEDSGVYFCASSRHGTGWYEQYFGPGTRLTVT.

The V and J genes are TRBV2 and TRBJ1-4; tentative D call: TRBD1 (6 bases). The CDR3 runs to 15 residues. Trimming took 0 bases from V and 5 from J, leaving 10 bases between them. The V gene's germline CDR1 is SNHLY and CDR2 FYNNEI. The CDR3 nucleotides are TGTGCCAGCAGTGAAGCGGACAGCTTAAATGAAAAACTGTTTTTT. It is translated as CASSEADSLNEKLFF. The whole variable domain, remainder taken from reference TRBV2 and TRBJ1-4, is EPEVTQTPSHQVTQMGQEVILRCVPISNHLYFYWYRQILGQKVEFLVSFYNNEISEKSEIFDDQFSVERPDGSNFTLKIRSTKLEDSAMYFCASSEADSLNEKLFFGSGTQLSVL.